This entry is about one TCR beta chain. Its antigen remains unknown. The extraction recovered at least 5 micrograms of total RNA per sample. Germline loops: CDR1 SGHDT, CDR2 YYEEEE. The CDR3 spans 14 residues. Trimming left V 2 bases short and J 13 bases short, with 19 bases between. The data belong to a study of blood T cells in healthy people across ages. Study-level findings and limits: No one knew whether donors had CMV, which possibly confounded expanded clonotype changes. Underestimates were what the diversity estimates from one million T cells were considered to be.

A J-beta primer mix and a sample-barcoded 5' primer were used in a second PCR of roughly 6 to 11 cycles. TCRdb itself ran the 5' RACE reads through MiXCR, one entry per CDR3 protein. This table has about 1.4 million distinct CDR3 sequences, around 59% appearing once. The sample consisted of blood. The receptor's source is a man between 18 and 35 years old in good health. The rearrangement uses TRBV5-6 and TRBJ2-4, with D tentatively TRBD1 (5 bases). CDR3 bases: TGTGCCAGCAGCTTACCTGACGACAGCTACGTGCAGTACTTC. It encodes CASSLPDDSYVQYF.